The source of this T cell receptor (beta chain) is a study of identical twins. The study, taken as a whole, reports: Donors were not followed over many years; analysis was cross-sectional. Compared with models, monozygotic twins showed more out-of-frame TCR alpha sharing. Cord blood beta clonotypes that were abundant carried fewer insertions, and memory repertoires showed no such trend.

Notes on this clonotype: Its antigen remains unknown.

TCRdb reanalysed the 5' RACE reads using MiXCR and keeps one entry per CDR3 protein. Of approximately 300,000 distinct CDR3 sequences in the sample, 8.5% to 9.5% are singletons; the top ten hold roughly 6.8%. This CDR3 contains 16 residues. V lost 3 bases to trimming and J lost 5 bases; unmatched junction nucleotides: 8. The V gene's germline CDR1 is ENHRY and CDR2 SYGVKD. The same sample was also studied in work on yellow fever vaccine responses in identical twins. That work states: Twins' vaccine T cell responses reportedly seemed partly convergent and partly personalized.

The sequence derives from a woman younger than 35 in good health. The genes are TRBV10-3 and TRBJ2-5, with 11 bases matching TRBD1. The source material was CD8+ T cells sorted from blood. The CDR3, as DNA: TGTGCCATCAGTGAAGGTTGGACAGGGGGCGCGGAGACCCAGTACTTC. Translating it yields CAISEGWTGGAETQYF.